The 14 T cell receptor beta chains below all came from one sample that was sequenced in a study of cytomegalovirus exposure and HLA in healthy donors. Primers included in the PCR were 60 Vbeta and 13 Jbeta primers. Using immunoSEQ multiplex PCR, the repertoire was profiled, and TCRdb retains in-frame clones only, with some absent. The data show roughly 220,000 clones, about 81% seen once. Input material: PBMCs. These receptors all come from a woman aged 40 to 55 in good health and CMV-seronegative.

The rearrangement uses TRBV27 and TRBJ1-2; D might be TRBD1 (5 bases). The CDR3 has 15 amino acids. V was shortened by 2 bases and J by 0 bases, with 10 bases between the two germline ends. Germline-derived CDR1 and CDR2 are MNHEY and SMNVEV (reference sequence). The CDR3 coding sequence is TGTGCCAGCAGTTTAGGTCAGGGATCTAACTATGGCTACACCTTC. Translated, it gives CASSLGQGSNYGYTF.

V is TRBV4-1 and J is TRBJ1-2; D gene uncertain. Germline V CDR1 and CDR2: MGHRA, YSYEKL. V gave up 2 bases and J gave up 0 bases, with 10 bases separating them. There are 15 residues in the CDR3. In DNA, the CDR3 is TGCGCCAGCAGCCAATTCCAGAACGCTAACTATGGCTACACCTTC. This sequence encodes CASSQFQNANYGYTF.

The sample holds one count of this clone. This chain connects TRBV4-1 to TRBJ2-7, with D perhaps TRBD2 (5 bases). The CDR3 spans 15 residues. Between the trimmed V and J ends, which lost 5 bases and 2 bases, there was a span of 16 bases. Germline lookup yields CDR1 MGHRA and CDR2 YSYEKL. CDR3 DNA sequence: TGCGCCAGCAGCAAATTAGCGAACCCAGCCTACGAGCAGTACTTC. This codes for CASSKLANPAYEQYF.

A remark on this clone: Germline and junction disagree at one end, which may indicate a read error. The chain carries TRBV6-5 and TRBJ2-7; D is unresolved. The CDR3 totals 12 residues. Germline CDR1 and CDR2: MNHEY and SVGAGI. As DNA, the CDR3 is TGTGCCAGCAGTGATCGCGACCCCTTTCGCGGCTTC. It codes for CASSDRDPFRGF.

This sequence joins TRBV19 and TRBJ2-7; 7 bases align to TRBD2. V lost 3 bases and J lost 3; bases outside the gene matches: 8. The CDR3 runs 15 residues. Looked up from germline, CDR1 is LNHDA and CDR2 is SQIVND (reference sequence). Here the CDR3 reads CASSIGSSGNYEQYF. As DNA, the CDR3 is TGTGCCAGTAGTATTGGTTCTAGCGGAAACTACGAGCAGTACTTC. Drawing the rest from reference TRBV19 and TRBJ2-7, the complete variable domain is DGGITQSPKYLFRKEGQNVTLSCEQNLNHDAMYWYRQDPGQGLRLIYYSQIVNDFQKGDIAEGYSVSREKKESFPLTVTSAQKNPTAFYLCASSIGSSGNYEQYFGPGTRLTVT.

The J gene is TRBJ2-1, the V gene TRBV4-1, with D possibly being TRBD2 (6 bases). Germline V gene sequence: CDR1 MGHRA, CDR2 YSYEKL. The CDR3 consists of 12 residues. Trimming pared 1 base from V and 14 bases from J, leaving 12 bases between. The CDR3 here is CASSQASSAKFF. CDR3 DNA sequence: TGCGCCAGCAGCCAAGCTTCTAGCGCGAAGTTCTTC.

The chain has TRBV2 and TRBJ1-4, with D maybe TRBD1 (5 bases). There are 13 residues in the CDR3. V was pared by 4 bases and J by 5 bases, with 8 bases between. Germline V gene lookup returns CDR1 SNHLY and CDR2 FYNNEI. CDR3 loop: CASSGPGNEKLFF. CDR3 sequence (DNA): TGTGCCAGCAGTGGCCCAGGGAATGAAAAACTGTTTTTT.

On this clone: The junction does not match germline at one end; this may be a read error. CDR3 sequence (DNA): TGCCCAAGCAGCGGAGGGGCGCGGTATGGCTACACCTTC. This sequence encodes CPSSGGARYGYTF. The V and J genes are TRBV2 and TRBJ1-2; TRBD1 might be the D (5 bases). CDR1 and CDR2 (germline): SNHLY, FYNNEI. The CDR3 loop spans 13 amino acids.

The rearrangement uses TRBV6-5 and TRBJ1-2, with unresolved D. V gave up 7 bases and J gave up 6 bases, with 12 bases separating them. Germline V lookup: CDR1 MNHEY, CDR2 SVGAGI. The CDR3 contains 12 residues. This CDR3 is CASTSRGNGYTF. DNA of the CDR3: TGTGCCAGCACCTCCCGGGGTAATGGCTACACCTTC.

The chain joins TRBV2 to TRBJ1-4; D gene uncertain. V dropped 5 bases and J dropped 17 bases, with 15 bases sitting between them. Per germline, CDR1 SNHLY and CDR2 FYNNEI. The CDR3 loop spans 11 amino acids. CDR3 bases: TGTGCCAGCAGTTCCGGGATGATTTCTTTTTTT. It yields the protein CASSSGMISFF.

This CDR3 reads CASFRVSGQGVNEQFF. CDR3 coding DNA: TGTGCCAGCTTTCGAGTCTCGGGACAGGGGGTCAATGAGCAGTTCTTC. This rearrangement joins TRBV7-2 to TRBJ2-1; 11 bases match TRBD1. This CDR3 region has 16 residues. Looked up from germline, CDR1 is SGHTA and CDR2 is FQGNSA. J gave up 6 bases and V 8 bases, and 12 bases lay outside the gene matches.

The gene calls are TRBV19 and TRBJ2-3, with a weak D call TRBD1 (8 bases). Trimming took 4 bases from V and 3 from J, leaving 11 bases between them. Germline values: CDR1 LNHDA, CDR2 SQIVND (reference sequence). CDR3 size: 14 residues. As DNA, the CDR3 is TGTGCCAGTAGTAACAGGGGGGGGACAGATACGCAGTATTTT. Its translation is CASSNRGGTDTQYF.

This clone was seen a single time. V is TRBV19 and J is TRBJ1-1; D not resolved. Trimming took 5 bases from V and 1 from J, leaving 17 bases between them. The CDR3 consists of 16 residues. Germline V lookup: CDR1 LNHDA, CDR2 SQIVND (reference sequence). The CDR3 loop is CASSFDFPSWNTEAFF. In nucleotides, the CDR3 is TGTGCCAGTAGTTTCGACTTCCCCTCGTGGAACACTGAAGCTTTCTTT. The whole variable domain, filled in from reference TRBV19 and TRBJ1-1, reads DGGITQSPKYLFRKEGQNVTLSCEQNLNHDAMYWYRQDPGQGLRLIYYSQIVNDFQKGDIAEGYSVSREKKESFPLTVTSAQKNPTAFYLCASSFDFPSWNTEAFFGQGTRLTVV.

The genes are TRBV7-9 and TRBJ2-2; no clear D gene. The CDR3 is made up of 15 amino acids. Germline lookup yields CDR1 SEHNR and CDR2 FQNEAQ (reference sequence). The ends were cut back, 5 bases at V and 7 bases at J, with 17 bases in the middle. This chain's CDR3 is CASSPLTNSLGELFF. DNA for the CDR3: TGTGCCAGCAGCCCGCTGACCAATAGCCTCGGGGAGCTGTTTTTT.